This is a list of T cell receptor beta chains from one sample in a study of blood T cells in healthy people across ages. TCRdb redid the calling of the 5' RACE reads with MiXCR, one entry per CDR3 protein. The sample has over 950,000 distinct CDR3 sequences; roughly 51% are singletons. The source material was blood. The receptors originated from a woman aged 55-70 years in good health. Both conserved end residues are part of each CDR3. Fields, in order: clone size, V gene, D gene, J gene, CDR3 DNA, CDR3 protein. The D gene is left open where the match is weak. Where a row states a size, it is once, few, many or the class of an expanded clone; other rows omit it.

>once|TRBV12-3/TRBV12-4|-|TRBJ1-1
TGTGCCAGCAGTTTAAGGGCGGTTGGCACTGAAGCTTTCTTT
CASSLRAVGTEAFF
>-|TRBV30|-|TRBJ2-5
TGTGCCTGGAGCGGAATGCACCGGGACACAAAGACCCAGTACTTC
CAWSGMHRDTKTQYF
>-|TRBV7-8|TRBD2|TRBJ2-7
TGTGCCAGCAGCGCCCGACTAGCGGGCATCTCCTACAATGAGCAGTACTTC
CASSARLAGISYNEQYF
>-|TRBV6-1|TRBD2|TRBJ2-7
TGTGTTACAAGGGAGGGTATCTCCTACAATGAGCAGTACTTC
CVTREGISYNEQYF
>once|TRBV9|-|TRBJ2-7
TGTGCCAGCAGCGTAGCCCCGGGACCCTACGAGCAGTACTTC
CASSVAPGPYEQYF
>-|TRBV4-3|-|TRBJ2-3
TGCGCCAGCAGCCAAGGACTCCGCGGAACTAGCACAGATACGCAGTATTTT
CASSQGLRGTSTDTQYF
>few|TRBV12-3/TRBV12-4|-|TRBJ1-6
TGTGCCAGCAGAATCCCCGGGGCCTCACCCCTCCACTTT
CASRIPGASPLHF
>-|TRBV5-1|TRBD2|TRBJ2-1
TGCGCCAGCAGCCTGCCGGCTAGCGGGAGTACCTACAATGAGCAGTTCTTC
CASSLPASGSTYNEQFF
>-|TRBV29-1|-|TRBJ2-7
TGCAGCGTTGCCGGGACAAGGACTTACAATGAGCAGTACTTC
CSVAGTRTYNEQYF
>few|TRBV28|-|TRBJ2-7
TGTGCCAGCACCTCGGACAGAAAGGAGCAGTACTTC
CASTSDRKEQYF
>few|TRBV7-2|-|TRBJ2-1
TGTGCCAGCAGCTTACCTGAGCGCGACAATGAGCAGTTCTTC
CASSLPERDNEQFF
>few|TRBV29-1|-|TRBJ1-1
TGCAGCGGGGGACCGTCGAACACTGAAGCTTTCTTT
CSGGPSNTEAFF
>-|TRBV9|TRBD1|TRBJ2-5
TGTGCCAGCAGCCTAGTTGGGACAGGGGGCGGCGAGAAGTACTTC
CASSLVGTGGGEKYF
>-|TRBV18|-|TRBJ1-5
TGTGCCAGCTCAGCGTCCCGAACCACTTTCAGGGGAAATCAGCCCCAGCATTTT
CASSASRTTFRGNQPQHF
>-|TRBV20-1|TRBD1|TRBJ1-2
TGCAGTGCGAGAATCGGACGGGACAGAGGATATGGCTACACCTTC
CSARIGRDRGYGYTF
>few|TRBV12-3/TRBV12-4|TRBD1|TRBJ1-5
TGTGCCAGCAGGAAGGGGGCAGACCAGCCCCAGCATTTT
CASRKGADQPQHF
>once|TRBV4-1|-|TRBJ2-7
TGCGCCAGCAGTCAAGCGACCGGGACTTTCTCCTACGAGCAGTACTTC
CASSQATGTFSYEQYF
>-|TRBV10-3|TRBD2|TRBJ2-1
TGTGCCACCAGCCCTAGCGGGAGTAAAGGCTACTACAATGAGCAGTTCTTC
CATSPSGSKGYYNEQFF
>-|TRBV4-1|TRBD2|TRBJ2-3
TGCGCCAGCAGCCAACGTAGCGGGGAAAATACGCAGTATTTT
CASSQRSGENTQYF
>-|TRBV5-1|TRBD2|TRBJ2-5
TGCGCCAGCAGCTTGTGGACTAGATATGAGCAGTACTTC
CASSLWTRYEQYF
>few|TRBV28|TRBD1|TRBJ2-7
TGTGCCAGCAGGGGGGACAGAACCTACGAGCAGTACTTC
CASRGDRTYEQYF
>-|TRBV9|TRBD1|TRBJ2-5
TGTGCCAGCAGCGTAGCGGGACAGGGGGCTGAGACCCAGTACTTC
CASSVAGQGAETQYF
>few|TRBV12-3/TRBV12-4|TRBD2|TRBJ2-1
TGTGCCAGCAGGGTGGGACTAGCGGGATTAGATGAGCAGTTCTTC
CASRVGLAGLDEQFF
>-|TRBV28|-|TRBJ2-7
TGTGCCAGCAGCTCTTCGGGACTCACCGGGACCTACTACGAGCAGTACTTC
CASSSSGLTGTYYEQYF
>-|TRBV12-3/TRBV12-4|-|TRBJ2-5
TGTGCCAGCAGTTTACAGCCAGGGAGAGGAGAGACCCAGTACTTC
CASSLQPGRGETQYF
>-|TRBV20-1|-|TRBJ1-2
TGCAGTGCTAGGGGGGCAGGGGAAAAGGTCTATGGCTACACCTTC
CSARGAGEKVYGYTF
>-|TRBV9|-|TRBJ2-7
TGTGCCAGCAGCGTAGAGGCCAGTCACTCCTACGAGCAGTACTTC
CASSVEASHSYEQYF
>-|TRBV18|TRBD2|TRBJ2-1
TGTGCCAGCTCACCCAGGACTAGCGGGAGGAGTGAGCAGTTCTTC
CASSPRTSGRSEQFF
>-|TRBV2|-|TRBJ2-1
TGTGCCAGCGGACGGGACCGCTCCTACAATGAGCAGTTCTTC
CASGRDRSYNEQFF
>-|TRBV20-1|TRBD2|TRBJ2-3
TGCAGTGCAGACTTACTAGCGGGAGGGCCGGGGGATACGCAGTATTTT
CSADLLAGGPGDTQYF
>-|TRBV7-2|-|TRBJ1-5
TGTGCCAGCAGCTTAGGTGAGATCAATCAGCCCCAGCATTTT
CASSLGEINQPQHF
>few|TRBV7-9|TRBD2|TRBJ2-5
TGTGCCAGCAGCTTAGATGGACTAGCGTCGGAGACCCAGTACTTC
CASSLDGLASETQYF
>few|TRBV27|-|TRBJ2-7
TGTGCCAGCAGTTTATTACCCGGGACGGCCACCTACGAGCAGTACTTC
CASSLLPGTATYEQYF
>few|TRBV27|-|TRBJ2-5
TGTGCCAGCAAAAACCTCAGGGCCGTGGATGTAGCCCAGTACTTC
CASKNLRAVDVAQYF
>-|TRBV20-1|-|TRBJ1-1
TGCAGTGCTTCACCGACGCGGTCTGAAGCTTTCTTT
CSASPTRSEAFF
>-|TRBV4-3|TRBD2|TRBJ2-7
TGCGCCAGCAGCAGAAGCGCAGCGGGGGGCTACGAGCAGTACTTC
CASSRSAAGGYEQYF
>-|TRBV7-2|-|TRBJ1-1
TGTGCCAGCAGTTCCGAGAGGAGGGAAGCAGCTTTCTTT
CASSSERREAAFF
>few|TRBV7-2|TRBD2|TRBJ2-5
TGTGCCAGCAGAGCGGGGGGCGGCCAAGAGACCCAGTACTTC
CASRAGGGQETQYF
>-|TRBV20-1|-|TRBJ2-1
TGCAGTGTAAGAATAGCGGAAAGCTCCTACAATGAGCAGTTCTTC
CSVRIAESSYNEQFF
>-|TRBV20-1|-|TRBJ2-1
TGCAGTGCTTCAGCGGACTACTCCTACAATGAGCAGTTCTTC
CSASADYSYNEQFF
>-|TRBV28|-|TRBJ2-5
TGTGCCAGCAGACGACTCCGCTCCTACAATGAGCAGTACTTC
CASRRLRSYNEQYF